Listed below are T cell receptor beta chains from one sample, sequenced in a study of blood T cell repertoires in COVID-19. This table comes from immunoSEQ multiplex PCR, and its TCRdb copy is limited to in-frame clones, with some not included. Among approximately 220,000 clones listed, 86% were seen once. The source material was PBMCs or T cells enriched from blood (not recorded which). Source of these receptors: a woman between 35 and 50 years old with acute COVID-19. The CDR3 runs from the conserved cysteine through the conserved F or W. The D gene is left open where the match is weak. The size field is filled for only some rows; it gives once, few, many or a size class.

>-|15|TRBJ2-5|TRBV4-1|few
CASSQGWGGEETQYF
TGCGCCAGCAGCCAAGGGTGGGGAGGAGAGGAGACCCAGTACTTC
>TRBD1|16|TRBJ1-3|TRBV12-5|-
CASGLALNRGRNTIYF
TGTGCTAGTGGTTTGGCCCTGAACAGGGGCAGGAACACCATATATTTT
>TRBD1|15|TRBJ1-1|TRBV6-1|-
CASSDRGGGNTEAFF
TGTGCCAGCAGTGACCGCGGAGGGGGCAACACTGAAGCTTTCTTT
>TRBD1|17|TRBJ1-2|TRBV29-1|few
CSVTNLGQGLLNYGYTF
TGCAGCGTCACGAATCTAGGACAGGGACTCCTTAACTATGGCTACACCTTC
>-|13|TRBJ2-5|TRBV12-5|once
CASGLPLQETQYF
TGTGCTAGTGGTCTCCCCCTTCAAGAGACCCAGTACTTC
>TRBD1|16|TRBJ1-2|TRBV19|-
CASSRMEATGGYGYTF
TGTGCCAGTAGTCGTATGGAGGCGACAGGGGGGTATGGCTACACCTTC
>-|16|TRBJ1-4|TRBV18|-
CASSPRQAGGGEKLFF
TGTGCCAGCTCGCCTCGACAGGCGGGGGGTGGTGAAAAACTGTTTTTT
>-|17|TRBJ1-4|TRBV3-1/TRBV3-2|-
CASSQLLSGNGGEKLFF
TGTGCCAGCAGCCAACTCCTATCAGGGAACGGTGGGGAAAAACTGTTTTTT
>-|14|TRBJ1-4|TRBV10-2|-
CASAVQTTNEKLFF
TGCGCCAGCGCCGTACAAACAACTAATGAAAAACTGTTTTTT
>TRBD1|15|TRBJ1-2|TRBV19|-
CASRLDREDSYGYTF
TGTGCCAGTAGACTCGACAGGGAGGACTCCTATGGCTACACCTTC
>TRBD1|15|TRBJ2-1|TRBV7-9|-
CASSLAGQGQNEQFF
TGTGCCAGCAGCTTAGCGGGACAGGGTCAAAATGAGCAGTTCTTC
>-|13|TRBJ1-5|TRBV2|once
CASRGQRNQPQHF
TGTGCCAGCAGGGGGCAGCGCAATCAGCCCCAGCATTTT
>TRBD1|15|TRBJ1-5|TRBV7-9|-
CASSPGQNSNQPQHF
TGTGCCAGCAGCCCGGGACAGAATAGCAATCAGCCCCAGCATTTT
>TRBD1|16|TRBJ1-2|TRBV15|once
CATSRDGQGGYYGYTF
TGTGCCACCAGCAGAGACGGACAGGGAGGATACTATGGCTACACCTTC
>-|13|TRBJ2-3|TRBV7-9|once
CASSHAGSDTQYF
TGTGCCAGCAGCCACGCGGGGAGCGATACGCAGTATTTT
>TRBD1|15|TRBJ1-2|TRBV7-9|-
CASSLADRDLGGYTF
TGTGCCAGCAGCTTAGCGGACAGGGACTTGGGGGGCTACACCTTC
>-|15|TRBJ1-3|TRBV2|-
CASRFIGSTGNTIYF
TGTGCCAGCAGGTTTATCGGTTCGACTGGAAACACCATATATTTT
>-|15|TRBJ2-7|TRBV4-3|-
CASSRAGADSHEQYF
TGCGCCAGCAGCAGGGCAGGGGCGGACAGCCACGAGCAGTACTTC
>-|13|TRBJ2-7|TRBV19|-
CASSSGLRYEQYF
TGTGCCAGTAGTTCGGGACTTAGGTACGAGCAGTACTTC
>-|15|TRBJ1-2|TRBV15|-
CATSNSGAWGYGYTF
TGTGCCACCAGCAACTCAGGGGCCTGGGGCTATGGCTACACCTTC
>-|13|TRBJ1-1|TRBV6-4|once
CASSDSPLTEAFF
TGTGCCAGCAGTGACTCTCCACTGACTGAAGCTTTCTTT
>TRBD1|13|TRBJ1-1|TRBV29-1|-
CSVEPGQGIEAFF
TGCAGCGTCGAACCGGGACAGGGTATTGAAGCTTTCTTT
>-|16|TRBJ1-2|TRBV4-3|-
CASSQEGSGGNYGYTF
TGCGCCAGCAGCCAAGAAGGGTCCGGGGGTAACTATGGCTACACCTTC
>-|14|TRBJ1-1|TRBV7-2|once
CASSLGGGGTEAFF
TGTGCCAGCAGCTTGGGGGGCGGGGGCACTGAAGCTTTCTTT
>-|17|TRBJ1-3|TRBV6-1|-
CASSVRGVPSSGNTIYF
TGTGCCAGCAGTGTTAGGGGCGTTCCCAGCTCTGGAAACACCATATATTTT
>-|14|TRBJ1-5|TRBV2|once
CASSLARSNQPQHF
TGTGCCAGCAGCCTAGCAAGAAGCAATCAGCCCCAGCATTTT
>TRBD1|14|TRBJ1-6|TRBV19|-
CASWPGQGYSPLHF
TGTGCCAGTTGGCCGGGACAGGGTTATTCACCCCTCCACTTT
>TRBD1|18|TRBJ1-4|TRBV5-1|-
CASSVGDRGVWVNEKLFF
TGCGCCAGCAGCGTCGGGGACAGGGGAGTTTGGGTGAATGAAAAACTGTTTTTT
>-|15|TRBJ2-1|TRBV5-8|once
CASSLRAGLYNEQFF
TGTGCCAGCAGCCTGAGGGCGGGCCTCTACAATGAGCAGTTCTTC
>TRBD1|15|TRBJ1-2|TRBV25-1|-
CASSRPGQGIYGYTF
TGTGCCAGCAGTCGGCCGGGACAGGGCATCTATGGCTACACCTTC
>-|12|TRBJ1-5|TRBV12-3/TRBV12-4|-
CASSSGLQPQHF
TGTGCCAGCAGCTCCGGTCTACAGCCCCAGCATTTT
>-|14|TRBJ1-6|TRBV6-5|-
CASSHGQNKSPLHF
TGTGCCAGCAGCCATGGACAGAATAAATCACCCCTCCACTTT
>-|14|TRBJ1-1|TRBV9|-
CASSNRASQTEAFF
TGTGCCAGCAGCAACAGGGCGAGTCAGACTGAAGCTTTCTTT
>-|14|TRBJ2-5|TRBV3-1/TRBV3-2|once
CASSQVHGQETQYF
TGTGCCAGCAGCCAAGTCCACGGGCAAGAGACCCAGTACTTC
>TRBD2|16|TRBJ2-1|TRBV13|few
CASSFSGLAGGYEQFF
TGTGCCAGCAGCTTTTCCGGACTAGCGGGGGGCTATGAGCAGTTCTTC
>-|12|TRBJ1-1|TRBV5-4|-
CASSRGAVEAFF
TGTGCCAGCAGCCGGGGGGCGGTGGAAGCTTTCTTT
>TRBD1|19|TRBJ2-6|TRBV4-3|once
CASSRWEQGRTSGANVLTF
TGCGCCAGCAGCCGATGGGAACAGGGGCGAACCTCTGGGGCCAACGTCCTGACTTTC
>-|17|TRBJ1-5|TRBV2|-
CASSEAKPGVGSQPQHF
TGTGCCAGCAGTGAAGCAAAGCCGGGGGTGGGTAGTCAGCCCCAGCATTTT
>TRBD2|16|TRBJ2-1|TRBV19|-
CASSARGVASNNEQFF
TGTGCCAGTAGCGCCCGGGGGGTAGCGTCGAACAATGAGCAGTTCTTC
>TRBD1|17|TRBJ1-2|TRBV9|-
CASSVGGGQGGYYGYTF
TGTGCCAGCAGCGTAGGAGGAGGACAGGGCGGTTACTATGGCTACACCTTC
>-|12|TRBJ1-1|TRBV18|-
CASSQQDREAFF
TGTGCCAGCTCACAACAGGACCGAGAGGCTTTCTTT
>-|16|TRBJ2-2|TRBV15|-
CATSRDIQIAGGELFF
TGTGCCACCAGCAGAGATATCCAAATAGCCGGCGGGGAGCTGTTTTTT